The present T cell receptor (beta chain) was sequenced within a study of shared clonotypes between healthy human individuals. The study ran the assay at deep level. Sequenced by immunoSEQ multiplex PCR; TCRdb stores in-frame clones only, minus some. The repertoire consists of about 490,000 clones, with 60% to 80% occurring once and the leading ten covering more than 10%. This clone was detected once. What it recognizes is unknown. The CDR3 sequence is 14 residues long. Per the germline V gene, CDR1 is LGHNT and CDR2 is FRNRAP. Genomic DNA from unsorted samples was obtained from 80 million to 100 million PBMCs (per sample). Points from the study as a whole: Among donors, sharing of clonotypes was expected to be affected by sequencing depth.

The chain carries TRBV12-5 and TRBJ2-5, with D possibly matching TRBD2 (7 bases). The sample was PBMCs. The source is a woman in her forties in good health. Some clones in this sample may be carry-over from other donors' samples. CDR3 amino acids: CATHKGGGRETQYF. DNA for the CDR3: TGTGCCACCCATAAGGGGGGAGGGAGAGAGACCCAGTACTTC. Complete variable domain (other parts from reference TRBV12-5 and TRBJ2-5): DARVTQTPRHKVTEMGQEVTMRCQPILGHNTVFWYRQTMMQGLELLAYFRNRAPLDDSGMPKDRFSAEMPDATLATLKIQPSEPRDSAVYFCATHKGGGRETQYFGPGTRLLVL.